This note documents a single T cell receptor beta chain sequence. The target antigen is unknown. Reverse transcribing all isolated RNA meant expressed TCRB transcripts were sequenced. Clones were read by immunoSEQ multiplex PCR, and TCRdb kept only the in-frame ones, dropping some. The data hold over 650,000 clones, with over 12% observed a single time. This entry is derived from a study of beta chain features in type 1 diabetes. General study findings and limits: A moderate, significant TCRB CDR3 shortening appeared in type 1 diabetes across four CD4+ subsets.

Germline CDR1 and CDR2: MNHEY and SVGAGI. CDR3 length: 14 residues. Trimming pared 2 bases from V and 3 bases from J, leaving 10 bases between. The rearrangement joins TRBV6-5 to TRBJ1-1; D gene uncertain. The receptor's source is a man aged 18 to 29 with type 1 diabetes. The sample taken for sequencing was naive CD4+ T cells from blood. The chain's CDR3 is CASSYRALDTEAFF. CDR3 nucleotide sequence: TGTGCCAGCAGTTACAGGGCATTAGACACTGAAGCTTTCTTT.